Each of the 24 T cell receptor beta chains below was sequenced from the same sample in a study of CD8 T cells in ankylosing spondylitis. TCRdb re-called the 5' RACE reads with MiXCR, one entry per CDR3 protein. The profile covers about 90,000 distinct CDR3 sequences, with more than 8.5% appearing a single time and 25% to 35% taken by the ten largest. General observations from the study: One TCR beta motif, made up of 7 or 8 highly homologous variants, appeared characteristic of ankylosing spondylitis blood.

The antigens of these receptors remain unknown. The material sequenced was blood, either unsorted or a sorted T cell fraction (not recorded which). The receptors were gathered from a male donor with ankylosing spondylitis.

This clonotype was detected ten times or more. J is TRBJ2-3 and V is TRBV9, with D possibly matching TRBD1 (6 bases). Trimming removed 4 bases at V and 3 bases at J, with 21 bases between. CDR1 is SGDLS and CDR2 is YYNGEE in the germline V gene. The CDR3 extends over 17 amino acids. The CDR3 DNA sequence: TGTGCCAGCAGCCCTCTTTACAGGGCTATTGGGACAGATACGCAGTATTTT. Translated: CASSPLYRAIGTDTQYF.

The chain carries TRBV13 and TRBJ2-4; a possible D gene is TRBD2 (5 bases). The CDR3 is 12 amino acids. Germline V lookup: CDR1 PRHDT, CDR2 FYEKMQ (reference sequence). Between the trimmed V and J ends, which lost 8 bases and 6 bases, there was a span of 11 bases. CDR3 residues: CASSEGSNIQYF. CDR3 coding DNA: TGTGCCAGCTCCGAGGGTTCAAACATTCAGTACTTC. The variable domain in full, completed from reference TRBV13 and TRBJ2-4, reads AAGVIQSPRHLIKEKRETATLKCYPIPRHDTVYWYQQGPGQDPQFLISFYEKMQSDKGSIPDRFSAQQFSDYHSELNMSSLELGDSALYFCASSEGSNIQYFGAGTRLSVL.

This clonotype was counted ten times or more. This chain joins TRBV28 and TRBJ2-5; D is unresolved. This CDR3 region has 13 residues. The germline gives CDR1 MDHEN, CDR2 SYDVKM. V was clipped by 4 bases and J by 1 base, with 7 bases between them. The CDR3 DNA reads as TGTGCCAGCAGTTCCCACCTCCAAGAGACCCAGTACTTC. This sequence encodes CASSSHLQETQYF.

This clonotype has at least ten counts. The chain couples TRBV5-6 to TRBJ1-5, with 8 bases matching TRBD1. Germline trimming cut 3 bases from V and 10 bases from J; bases unmatched to any gene: 3. This CDR3 comprises 12 residues. In germline, CDR1 is SGHDT, CDR2 YYEEEE. CDR3 amino acids: CASSWGTGPQHF. The CDR3 DNA sequence: TGTGCCAGCAGCTGGGGGACAGGTCCCCAGCATTTT.

This clonotype was detected a few times. This rearrangement joins TRBV20-1 to TRBJ2-1, with no clear D. The germline V gene has CDR1 DFQATT and CDR2 SNEGSKA (reference sequence). The CDR3 covers 11 residues. V lost 6 bases, J lost 5 bases, and 8 bases lay in between. The CDR3: CSAGPDNEQFF. The DNA for the CDR3 is TGCAGTGCCGGGCCGGACAATGAGCAGTTCTTC.

The V and J genes are TRBV20-1 and TRBJ2-1, with D unclear. This CDR3 has 11 amino acids. V shed 4 bases and J shed 7 bases, with 8 bases lying between them. CDR1 DFQATT and CDR2 SNEGSKA come from the germline V gene (reference sequence). CDR3 DNA: TGCAGTGCTACCCCGTTAAATGAGCAGTTCTTC. Amino acid sequence: CSATPLNEQFF.

The chain is built from TRBV12-3 or TRBV12-4 and TRBJ2-5; no reliable D call. The V end was cut by 1 base, the J end by 2 bases, with 5 bases between. CDR3 length: 13 residues. This CDR3 reads CASSLDMQETQYF. DNA for the CDR3: TGTGCCAGCAGTTTAGACATGCAAGAGACCCAGTACTTC.

This clonotype was observed many times. V gene TRBV24-1 combines with J gene TRBJ2-5; 8 bases map to TRBD2. This CDR3 contains 13 residues. V shed 9 bases, J shed 5 bases, and the junction held 7 bases outside the gene matches. From germline, CDR1 is KGHDR and CDR2 SFDVKD. The CDR3 is CATAPAGDETQYF. CDR3 DNA: TGTGCCACCGCCCCAGCGGGAGATGAGACCCAGTACTTC.

This chain joins TRBV6-6 and TRBJ2-5, with unresolved D. The CDR3 loop spans 13 amino acids. Trimming removed 2 bases from V and 2 bases from J, with 6 bases in between. Germline CDR1 reads MNHNY; CDR2 reads SVGAGI (reference sequence). The CDR3 nucleotides are TGTGCCAGCAGTTACACGAGACAAGAGACCCAGTACTTC. It specifies CASSYTRQETQYF.

This clonotype was observed many times. The CDR3 DNA reads TGCGCCAGCAGTCCAAGGTCGCAGGGGGTAGGCTACACCTTC. It yields the protein CASSPRSQGVGYTF. The gene calls are TRBV4-1 and TRBJ1-2; TRBD1 matches 7 bases. The CDR3 totals 14 residues. V was clipped by 6 bases and J by 8 bases; unmatched bases: 12. Germline CDR1 and CDR2: MGHRA and YSYEKL.

This clonotype appeared many times. V gene TRBV6-1 combines with J gene TRBJ2-2, with D possibly being TRBD1 (5 bases). Between the trimmed V and J ends, which lost 6 bases and 5 bases, there was a span of 10 bases. CDR3 length: 13 residues. CDR1 MNHNS and CDR2 SASEGT come from the germline V gene. CDR3 nucleotides: TGTGCCAGCAGGCAGGACAATACCGGGGAGCTGTTTTTT. The encoded protein is CASRQDNTGELFF.

The CDR3 DNA sequence: TGTGCCAGCATTCAAGGGGCAGAAAGCTATGGCTACACCTTC. Translated, it gives CASIQGAESYGYTF. The chain recombines TRBV2 with TRBJ1-2; D might be TRBD1 (5 bases). Germline V gives CDR1 SNHLY, CDR2 FYNNEI. V lost 7 bases to trimming and J lost 4 bases, with 16 bases between them. The length of the CDR3 is 14 residues.

This clonotype was recorded many times. V usage is TRBV27 and J usage is TRBJ2-3; tentatively, D is TRBD2 (6 bases). V was shortened by 6 bases and J by 1 base, with 11 bases between the two germline ends. CDR1 and CDR2 from the germline V gene are MNHEY and SMNVEV (reference sequence). This CDR3 comprises 14 residues. The CDR3: CASSLGEGTDTQYF. The CDR3 DNA follows: TGTGCCAGCAGCCTGGGGGAGGGCACAGATACGCAGTATTTT.

The rearrangement uses TRBV19 and TRBJ1-2; perhaps TRBD1 as D (5 bases). The V end lost 2 bases, the J end lost 7 bases, and 11 bases lay between the germline ends. CDR3 length equals 13 residues. Germline CDR1 LNHDA, CDR2 SQIVND (reference sequence). The CDR3 is CASSIRGMSGYTF. CDR3 nucleotide sequence: TGTGCCAGTAGTATACGGGGGATGAGTGGCTACACCTTC.

This clonotype was observed at least ten times. The chain uses TRBV3-1 and TRBJ2-1; 8 bases align to TRBD2. Germline V gene data show CDR1 as LGHDT and CDR2 as YNNKEL (reference sequence). This CDR3 is 16 amino acids long. V lost 5 bases and J lost 8; bases outside the gene matches: 14. The CDR3 protein is CASSSPALAGPDEQFF. CDR3 in DNA: TGTGCCAGCAGCTCCCCGGCGCTAGCGGGCCCGGATGAGCAGTTCTTC.

This clonotype was detected a few times. V is TRBV5-6 and J is TRBJ2-2; perhaps TRBD2 as D (6 bases). Per the germline V gene, CDR1 is SGHDT and CDR2 is YYEEEE. The CDR3 extends over 13 amino acids. V was cut by 3 bases and J by 9 bases, with 12 bases left in between. CDR3 DNA sequence: TGTGCCAGCAGCTGGGGGGAAAGCCGGGAGCTGTTTTTT. It encodes CASSWGESRELFF.

CDR3 region: CASNSGANVLTF. In DNA, the CDR3 is TGTGCCAGCAACTCTGGGGCCAACGTCCTGACTTTC. This chain links TRBV12-3 or TRBV12-4 with TRBJ2-6; no clear D gene. The CDR3 runs 12 residues. V lost 7 bases, J lost 0 bases, and 1 base lay in between.

This clonotype has a count of ten or more. The chain carries TRBV7-9 and TRBJ2-1; D may be TRBD1 (6 bases). The CDR3 is 11 amino acids. The germline gives CDR1 SEHNR, CDR2 FQNEAQ (reference sequence). Deletions cut 5 bases from V and 9 bases from J, with 8 bases between. The CDR3 DNA sequence: TGTGCCAGCAGCCCAGGGGTTGAGCAGTTCTTC. Translated: CASSPGVEQFF.

The rearrangement joins TRBV29-1 to TRBJ2-7, with D possibly TRBD1 on 6 matching bases. Trimming cost V 2 bases and J 0 bases, with 17 bases left between them. CDR3 length equals 16 residues. Germline V gene lookup returns CDR1 SQVTM and CDR2 ANQGSEA. This CDR3 reads CSVESSGRDNSYEQYF. For the CDR3, the DNA is TGCAGCGTTGAATCTAGTGGAAGGGACAACTCCTACGAGCAGTACTTC.

This clonotype was seen at least ten times. The genes are TRBV7-9 and TRBJ2-3, with 9 bases fitting TRBD2. The CDR3 is made up of 15 amino acids. Germline trimming cut 3 bases from V and 2 bases from J; bases unmatched to any gene: 3. Germline V CDR1 and CDR2: SEHNR, FQNEAQ (reference sequence). The CDR3 nucleotides are TGTGCCAGCAGCTTGGGGACTAGCTTCACAGATACGCAGTATTTT. It specifies CASSLGTSFTDTQYF. The full variable domain, rest sourced from reference TRBV7-9 and TRBJ2-3, is DTGVSQNPRHKITKRGQNVTFRCDPISEHNRLYWYRQTLGQGPEFLTYFQNEAQLEKSRLLSDRFSAERPKGSFSTLEIQRTEQGDSAMYLCASSLGTSFTDTQYFGPGTRLTVL.

At least ten counts were recorded for this clonotype. The chain uses TRBV6-5 and TRBJ2-5, with TRBD2 matching over 12 bases. Germline V gene sequence: CDR1 MNHEY, CDR2 SVGAGI. The V segment lost 4 bases and the J segment 3 bases; nucleotides outside the gene matches: 15. The CDR3 extends over 19 amino acids. The CDR3 nucleotides are TGTGCCAGCAGTTTGCCGGTGCTATCTAGCGGGAGGGTAGAAGAGACCCAGTACTTC. Translation: CASSLPVLSSGRVEETQYF.

This clonotype was seen many times. The rearrangement links TRBV5-1 to TRBJ2-1, with D possibly being TRBD2 (6 bases). V lost 6 bases, J lost 3 bases, and 19 bases lay in between. From germline, CDR1 is SGHRS and CDR2 YFSETQ. The CDR3 loop spans 16 amino acids. The CDR3 nucleotides are TGCGCCAGCAACCCTACCGGGACTGACTACTACAATGAGCAGTTCTTC. This translates into CASNPTGTDYYNEQFF.

This clonotype has a handful of counts. The chain combines TRBV4-2 with TRBJ2-7, with 7 bases fitting TRBD2. Germline V gene data show CDR1 as LGHNA and CDR2 as YNFKEQ. J lost 5 bases, V lost 0 bases, and 16 bases had no gene match. The CDR3 length is 18 residues. CDR3 sequence: CASSQDSFPGGSKDEQYF. The CDR3, as DNA: TGTGCCAGCAGCCAAGATTCCTTTCCTGGCGGGAGTAAAGACGAGCAGTACTTC.

This chain connects TRBV9 to TRBJ1-1, with TRBD1 as a possible D gene (5 bases). The CDR3 spans 16 residues. Trimming took 2 bases from V and 1 from J, leaving 15 bases between them. Germline V gene data show CDR1 as SGDLS and CDR2 as YYNGEE. The CDR3 loop is CASSVNYGAPNTEAFF. In nucleotides, the CDR3 is TGTGCCAGCAGCGTCAACTATGGGGCACCGAACACTGAAGCTTTCTTT.